The entry that follows covers one T cell receptor (beta chain) sequence. The data originate from a study of T cell responses to AZD1222 COVID-19 vaccine. The CDR3 length is 15 residues. V shed 3 bases and J shed 4 bases, with 15 bases lying between them. The germline gives CDR1 SGDLS, CDR2 YYNGEE. Assay: immunoSEQ multiplex PCR; the TCRdb copy retains only in-frame clones and omits some. The sample holds approximately 170,000 clones, roughly nine tenths seen once. The input for sequencing was peripheral blood, taken 28 days after the second AZD1222 dose. The clonotype was recovered from an adult who received the AZD1222 COVID-19 vaccine. The chain links TRBV9 to TRBJ2-3, with a tentative D call TRBD2 (5 bases). CDR3 sequence reads: CASSGTRSRADTQYF. In nucleotides, the CDR3 is TGTGCCAGCAGCGGAACTAGAAGTCGGGCAGATACGCAGTATTTT.